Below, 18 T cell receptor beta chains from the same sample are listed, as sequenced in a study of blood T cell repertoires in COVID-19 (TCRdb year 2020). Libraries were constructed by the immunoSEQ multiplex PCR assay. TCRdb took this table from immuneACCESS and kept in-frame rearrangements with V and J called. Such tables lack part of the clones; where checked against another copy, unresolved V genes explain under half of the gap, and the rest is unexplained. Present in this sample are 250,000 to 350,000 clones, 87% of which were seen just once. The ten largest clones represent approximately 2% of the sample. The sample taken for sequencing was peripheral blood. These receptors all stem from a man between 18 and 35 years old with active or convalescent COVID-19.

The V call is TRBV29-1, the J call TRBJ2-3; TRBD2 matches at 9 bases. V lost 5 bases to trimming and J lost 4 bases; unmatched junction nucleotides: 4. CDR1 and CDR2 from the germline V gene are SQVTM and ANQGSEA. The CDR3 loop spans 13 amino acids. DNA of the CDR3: TGCAGCGTTTCTAGCGGGGTGGCAGATACGCAGTATTTT. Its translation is CSVSSGVADTQYF.

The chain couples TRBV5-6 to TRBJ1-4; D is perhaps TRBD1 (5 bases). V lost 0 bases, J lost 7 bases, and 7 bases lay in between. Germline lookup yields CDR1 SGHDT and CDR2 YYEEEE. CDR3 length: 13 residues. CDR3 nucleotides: TGTGCCAGCAGCTTGGGACAGCTTGAAAAACTGTTTTTT. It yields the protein CASSLGQLEKLFF.

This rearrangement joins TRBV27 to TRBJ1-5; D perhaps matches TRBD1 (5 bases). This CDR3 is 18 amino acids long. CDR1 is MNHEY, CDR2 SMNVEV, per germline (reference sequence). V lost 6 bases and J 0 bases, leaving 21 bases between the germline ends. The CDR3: CASSSRRGGTYSNQPQHF. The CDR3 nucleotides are TGTGCCAGCAGCTCAAGGAGGGGAGGTACCTATAGCAATCAGCCCCAGCATTTT.

The CDR3 here is CASSQGPAGVRGSPLHF. CDR3 DNA: TGCGCCAGCAGCCAAGGCCCGGCGGGGGTTAGAGGTTCACCCCTCCACTTT. The chain employs TRBV4-3 and TRBJ1-6; a possible D gene is TRBD1 (5 bases). There are 17 residues in the CDR3. V lost 1 base and J 9 bases, leaving 19 bases between the germline ends. Looked up from germline, CDR1 is LGHNA and CDR2 is YSLEER.

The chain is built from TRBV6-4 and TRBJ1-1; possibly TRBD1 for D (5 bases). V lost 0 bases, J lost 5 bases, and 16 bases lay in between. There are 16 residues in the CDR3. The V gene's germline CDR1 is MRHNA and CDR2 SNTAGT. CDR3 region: CASSDSHRSGLTEAFF. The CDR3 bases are TGTGCCAGCAGTGACTCTCACAGGTCCGGATTAACTGAAGCTTTCTTT.

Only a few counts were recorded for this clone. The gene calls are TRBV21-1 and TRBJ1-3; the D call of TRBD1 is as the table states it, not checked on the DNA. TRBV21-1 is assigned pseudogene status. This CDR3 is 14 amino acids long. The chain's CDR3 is CASSLGQDGNTIYF. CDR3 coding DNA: TGTGCCAGCAGCCTCGGACAGGATGGAAACACCATATATTTT.

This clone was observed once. The CDR3 here is CASSLALGLNTEAFF. CDR3 DNA: TGTGCCAGCAGCTTAGCGCTCGGTTTGAACACTGAAGCTTTCTTT. The chain is built from TRBV7-8 and TRBJ1-1; unclear D gene. V lost 0 bases and J 0 bases, leaving 8 bases between the germline ends. Germline loops: CDR1 SGHVS, CDR2 FQNEAQ. CDR3 length: 15 amino acids.

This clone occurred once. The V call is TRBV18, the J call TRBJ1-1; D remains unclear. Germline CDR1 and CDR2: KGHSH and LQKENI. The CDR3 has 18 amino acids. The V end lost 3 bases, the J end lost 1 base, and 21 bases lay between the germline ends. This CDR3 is CASSPAPGVPSKNTEAFF. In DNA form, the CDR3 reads TGTGCCAGCTCACCGGCCCCCGGGGTTCCCTCTAAGAACACTGAAGCTTTCTTT.

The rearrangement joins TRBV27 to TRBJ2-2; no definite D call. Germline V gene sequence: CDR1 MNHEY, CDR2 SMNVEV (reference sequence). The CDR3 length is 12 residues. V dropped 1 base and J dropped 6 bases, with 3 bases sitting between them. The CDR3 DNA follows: TGTGCCAGCAGTTTATTATCCGGGGAGCTGTTTTTT. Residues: CASSLLSGELFF.

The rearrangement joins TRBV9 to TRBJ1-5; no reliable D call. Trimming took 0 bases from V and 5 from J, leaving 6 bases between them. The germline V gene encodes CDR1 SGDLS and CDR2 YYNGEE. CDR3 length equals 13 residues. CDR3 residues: CASSVAGDQPQHF. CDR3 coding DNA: TGTGCCAGCAGCGTAGCTGGAGATCAGCCCCAGCATTTT.

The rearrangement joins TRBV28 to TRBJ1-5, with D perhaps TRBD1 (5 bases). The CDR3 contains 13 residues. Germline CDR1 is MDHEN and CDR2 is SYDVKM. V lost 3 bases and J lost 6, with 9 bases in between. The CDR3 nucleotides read TGTGCCAGCAGTTTCCAGGGCGGTCAGCCCCAGCATTTT. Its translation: CASSFQGGQPQHF.

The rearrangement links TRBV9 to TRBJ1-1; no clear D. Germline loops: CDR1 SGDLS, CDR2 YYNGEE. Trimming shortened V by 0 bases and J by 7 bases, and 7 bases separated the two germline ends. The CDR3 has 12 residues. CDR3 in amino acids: CASSVGHLEAFF. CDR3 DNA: TGTGCCAGCAGCGTAGGGCACCTTGAAGCTTTCTTT. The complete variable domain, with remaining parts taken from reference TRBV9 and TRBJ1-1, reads DSGVTQTPKHLITATGQRVTLRCSPRSGDLSVYWYQQSLDQGLQFLIQYYNGEERAKGNILERFSAQQFPDLHSELNLSSLELGDSALYFCASSVGHLEAFFGQGTRLTVV.

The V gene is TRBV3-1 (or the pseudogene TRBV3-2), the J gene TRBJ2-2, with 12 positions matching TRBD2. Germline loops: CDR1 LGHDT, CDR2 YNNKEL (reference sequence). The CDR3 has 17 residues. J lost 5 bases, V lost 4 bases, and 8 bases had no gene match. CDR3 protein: CASSLPYGTSGTGELFF. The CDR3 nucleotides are TGTGCCAGCAGCCTACCATACGGGACTAGCGGGACCGGGGAGCTGTTTTTT.

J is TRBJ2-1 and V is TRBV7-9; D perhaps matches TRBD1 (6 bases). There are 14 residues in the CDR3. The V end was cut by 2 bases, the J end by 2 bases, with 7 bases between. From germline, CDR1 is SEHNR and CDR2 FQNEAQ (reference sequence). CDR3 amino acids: CASSLSGAYNEQFF. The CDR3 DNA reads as TGTGCCAGCAGCTTATCAGGGGCCTACAATGAGCAGTTCTTC.

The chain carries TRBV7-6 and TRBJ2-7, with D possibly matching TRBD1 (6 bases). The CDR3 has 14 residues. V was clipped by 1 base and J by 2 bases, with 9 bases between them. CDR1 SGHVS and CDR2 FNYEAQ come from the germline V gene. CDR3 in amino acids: CASSLEQGAYEQYF. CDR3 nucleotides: TGTGCCAGCAGCTTAGAACAGGGCGCCTACGAGCAGTACTTC.

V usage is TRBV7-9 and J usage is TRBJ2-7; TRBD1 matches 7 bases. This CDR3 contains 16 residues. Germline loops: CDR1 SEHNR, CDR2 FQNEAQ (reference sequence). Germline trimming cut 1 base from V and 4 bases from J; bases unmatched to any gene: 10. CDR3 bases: TGTGCCAGCAGCTTAGTGTTTGGACAGGCTGAATACGAGCAGTACTTC. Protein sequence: CASSLVFGQAEYEQYF. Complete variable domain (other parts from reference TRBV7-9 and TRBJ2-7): DTGVSQNPRHKITKRGQNVTFRCDPISEHNRLYWYRQTLGQGPEFLTYFQNEAQLEKSRLLSDRFSAERPKGSFSTLEIQRTEQGDSAMYLCASSLVFGQAEYEQYFGPGTRLTVT.

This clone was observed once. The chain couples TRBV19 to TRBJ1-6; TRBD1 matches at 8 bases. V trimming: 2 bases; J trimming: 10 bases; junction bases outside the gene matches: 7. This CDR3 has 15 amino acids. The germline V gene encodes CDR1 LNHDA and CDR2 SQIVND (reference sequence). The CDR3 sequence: CASSIPGQGGSPLHF. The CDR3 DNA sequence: TGTGCCAGTAGTATACCAGGACAGGGTGGATCACCCCTCCACTTT.

The chain's CDR3 is CASSRSQGTSTDTQYF. The CDR3 region has the DNA TGCGCCAGCAGTAGGTCACAGGGGACTAGCACAGATACGCAGTATTTT. The V call is TRBV4-1, the J call TRBJ2-3; D possibly corresponds to TRBD1 (7 bases). The CDR3 is 16 residues long. Trimming removed 6 bases at V and 0 bases at J, with 16 bases between. Germline V gene lookup returns CDR1 MGHRA and CDR2 YSYEKL.